This T cell receptor beta chain emerged from a study of read filtering for tumor transcriptome and immune sequencing. At the level of the study: Patients were approximately 17 male and around 15 female, mean age around 66 years, range roughly 45 to 85. R-ISS stage counts were 8 for I, roughly 15 for II, about seven for III. Whole-transcriptome libraries were prepared after DNase treatment.

From about 400 ng of RNA, a library with molecular barcoded alpha/delta and beta/gamma adaptors was made. MiXCR was run by TCRdb on the reads, yielding one entry per CDR3 protein. The top ten clones hold roughly an eighth of a sample with roughly 56,000 distinct CDR3 sequences, roughly 19% of them seen once. Germline CDR1 and CDR2: SQVTM and ANQGSEA. V was shortened by 7 bases and J by 1 base, with 13 bases between the two germline ends. The CDR3 has 13 residues. There are many counts of this clonotype. The sequence was obtained from a donor at least 40 years old with multiple myeloma. The sample comprised a population of CD138-negative cells sorted from bone marrow. The chain combines TRBV29-1 with TRBJ1-1; D unresolved. CDR3 protein: CSGRTSGNTEAFF. In DNA form, the CDR3 reads TGCAGCGGAAGAACGTCGGGGAACACTGAAGCTTTCTTT.